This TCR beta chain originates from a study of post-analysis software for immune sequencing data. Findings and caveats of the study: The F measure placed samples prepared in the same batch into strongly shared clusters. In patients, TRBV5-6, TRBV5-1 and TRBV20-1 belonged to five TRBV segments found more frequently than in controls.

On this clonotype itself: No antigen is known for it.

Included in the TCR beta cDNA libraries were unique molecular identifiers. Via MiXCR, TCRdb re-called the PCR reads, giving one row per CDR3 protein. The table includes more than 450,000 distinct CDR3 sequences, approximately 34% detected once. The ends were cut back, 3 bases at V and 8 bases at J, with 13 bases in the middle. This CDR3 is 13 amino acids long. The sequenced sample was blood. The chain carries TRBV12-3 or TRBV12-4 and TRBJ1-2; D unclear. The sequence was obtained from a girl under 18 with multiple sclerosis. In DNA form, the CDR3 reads TGTGCCAGCAGTTTTAATTGGGAAGGGGGCTACACCTTC. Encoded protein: CASSFNWEGGYTF.